This TCR beta chain was recorded in a study of cytomegalovirus exposure and HLA in healthy donors. Study-level information: Among the 370 or so donors who were genotyped, roughly 76% fell in the genetic ancestry cluster that is associated with self-reported Caucasian donors. Study conclusions and caveats: The study flagged some 170 TCR beta chains as cytomegalovirus-associated. The analysis excluded some indistinguishable V segments, including TRBV6-2 and TRBV6-3.

Trimming took 5 bases from V and 0 from J, leaving 14 bases between them. CDR1 is SGHNT and CDR2 is YENEEA in the germline V gene. This CDR3 is 15 amino acids long. Primers included in the PCR were 60 Vbeta and 13 Jbeta primers. Profiled with immunoSEQ multiplex PCR; TCRdb holds only in-frame clones, not every one. The sample contains some 220,000 clones, around 80% of which appear only once. To note about this clone: Its antigen remains unidentified.

The sample taken for sequencing was PBMCs. The TCR was taken from a boy aged 5-17 years in good health and CMV-seronegative. J is TRBJ2-7 and V is TRBV11-3, with D unclear. In DNA form, the CDR3 reads TGTGCCAGCAGCCCATCGACACCGAGCTCCTACGAGCAGTACTTC. Its translation: CASSPSTPSSYEQYF.